The clone carrying this T cell receptor beta chain came up a few times. The data were obtained in a study of type 1 regulatory T cells. Overall study: An in vitro protocol generated T-allo10, a Tr1-enriched, alloantigen-specific CD4 T cell product.

The CDR3 is 13 amino acids. Deletions cut 0 bases from V and 4 bases from J, with 7 bases between. From germline, CDR1 is MNHEY and CDR2 SMNVEV (reference sequence). TCRdb re-analysed the reads in MiXCR, keeping a single row per CDR3 protein. The table records about 97,000 distinct CDR3 sequences, roughly a third of them present only once. Sequencing was performed on CD4+ T cells, either the whole sample or a sorted fraction (not recorded which). This receptor was taken from a human donor in good health. The gene calls are TRBV27 and TRBJ2-7; maybe TRBD2 (5 bases). CDR3 DNA: TGTGCCAGCAGTTTATCGGGAGTATACGAGCAGTACTTC. This translates into CASSLSGVYEQYF.